This TCR beta chain was sequenced in a study of blood T cell repertoires in COVID-19. The protocol was immunoSEQ multiplex PCR, while the TCRdb copy is restricted to in-frame clones and leaves out a portion. The sample includes about 74,000 clones, over 85% of them seen just once. Germline CDR1 is SGHNT and CDR2 is YYREEE (reference sequence). With 0 bases clipped from V and 3 bases from J, the junction kept 11 bases outside the gene matches. The CDR3 has 17 amino acids. V usage is TRBV5-4 and J usage is TRBJ2-5, with 7 bases fitting TRBD1. The sample consisted of peripheral blood. The sequence derives from a man in his fifties or sixties with acute or convalescent COVID-19. CDR3 loop: CASSLAPSVQGEETQYF. The DNA for the CDR3 is TGTGCCAGCAGCTTGGCCCCTTCTGTTCAGGGGGAAGAGACCCAGTACTTC.